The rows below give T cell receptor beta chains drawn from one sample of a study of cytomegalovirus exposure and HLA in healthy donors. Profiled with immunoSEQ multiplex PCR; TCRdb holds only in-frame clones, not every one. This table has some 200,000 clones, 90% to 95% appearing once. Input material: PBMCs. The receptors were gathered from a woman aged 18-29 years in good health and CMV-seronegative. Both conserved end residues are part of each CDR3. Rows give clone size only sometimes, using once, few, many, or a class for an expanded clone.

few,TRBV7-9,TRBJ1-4,CASSLVWSGDEKLFF
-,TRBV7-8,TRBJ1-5,CASSLGTGVNQPQHF
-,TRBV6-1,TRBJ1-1,CAIKGQGVVNTEAFF
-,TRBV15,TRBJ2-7,CATTLLGGRGLTSYEQYF
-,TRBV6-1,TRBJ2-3,CASSEERLAGGNTQYF
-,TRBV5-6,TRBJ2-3,CASSLRTSGITDTQYF
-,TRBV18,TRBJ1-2,CASSPGQAVSGYGYTF
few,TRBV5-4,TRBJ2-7,CASRSGNSYEQYF
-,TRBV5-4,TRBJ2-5,CASSLGDFQGETQYF
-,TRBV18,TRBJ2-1,CASSAGTSGSYNEQFF
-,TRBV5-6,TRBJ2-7,CASSLVTSYLPNEQYF
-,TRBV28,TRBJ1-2,CASRTGGLLGYTF
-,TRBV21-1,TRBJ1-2,CASSTLGDRDDGYTF
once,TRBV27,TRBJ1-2,CASRGTGGSLGYGYTF